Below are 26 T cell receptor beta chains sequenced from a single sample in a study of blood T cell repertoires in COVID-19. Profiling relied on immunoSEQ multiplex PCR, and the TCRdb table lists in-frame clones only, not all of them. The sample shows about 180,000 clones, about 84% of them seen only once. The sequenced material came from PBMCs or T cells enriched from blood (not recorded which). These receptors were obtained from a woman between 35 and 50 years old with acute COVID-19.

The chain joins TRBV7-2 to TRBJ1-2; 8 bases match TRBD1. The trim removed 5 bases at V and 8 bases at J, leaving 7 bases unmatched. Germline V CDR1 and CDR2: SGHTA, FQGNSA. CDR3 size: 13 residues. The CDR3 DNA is TGTGCCAGCAGCATAGGACAGGGCGGCGGCTACACCTTC. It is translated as CASSIGQGGGYTF.

CDR3 sequence: CASIKGQGYGYTF. CDR3 DNA sequence: TGTGCCAGCATTAAAGGGCAGGGCTATGGCTACACCTTC. V gene TRBV7-9 combines with J gene TRBJ1-2; D possibly corresponds to TRBD1 (5 bases). The length of the CDR3 is 13 residues. V was trimmed by 7 bases and J by 4 bases, leaving 13 bases between them. Germline CDR1 is SEHNR and CDR2 is FQNEAQ (reference sequence).

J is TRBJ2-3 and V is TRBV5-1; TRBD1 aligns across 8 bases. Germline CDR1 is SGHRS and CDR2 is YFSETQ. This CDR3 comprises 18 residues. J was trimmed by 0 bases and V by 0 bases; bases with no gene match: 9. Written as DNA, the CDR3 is TGCGCCAGCAGCTTGGAAGGGACAGGCATCTCAAGCACAGATACGCAGTATTTT. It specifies CASSLEGTGISSTDTQYF.

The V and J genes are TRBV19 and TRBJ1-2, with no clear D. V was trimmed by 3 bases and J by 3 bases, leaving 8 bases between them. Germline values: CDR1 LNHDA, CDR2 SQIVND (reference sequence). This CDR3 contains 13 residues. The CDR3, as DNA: TGTGCCAGTAGTATGGAGAATTACTATGGCTACACCTTC. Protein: CASSMENYYGYTF.

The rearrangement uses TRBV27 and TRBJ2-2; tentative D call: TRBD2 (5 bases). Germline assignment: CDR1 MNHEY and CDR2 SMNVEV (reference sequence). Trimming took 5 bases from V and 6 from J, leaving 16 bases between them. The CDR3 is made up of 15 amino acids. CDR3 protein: CASSRLPTQAGELFF. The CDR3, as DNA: TGTGCCAGCAGTCGACTACCTACTCAGGCCGGGGAGCTGTTTTTT.

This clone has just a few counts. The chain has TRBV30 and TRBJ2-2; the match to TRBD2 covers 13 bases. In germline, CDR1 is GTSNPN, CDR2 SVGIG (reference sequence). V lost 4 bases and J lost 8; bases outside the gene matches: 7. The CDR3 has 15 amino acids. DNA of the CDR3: TGTGCCTGGACCGGACTAGCGGGAGAGATAGGGGAGCTGTTTTTT. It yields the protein CAWTGLAGEIGELFF.

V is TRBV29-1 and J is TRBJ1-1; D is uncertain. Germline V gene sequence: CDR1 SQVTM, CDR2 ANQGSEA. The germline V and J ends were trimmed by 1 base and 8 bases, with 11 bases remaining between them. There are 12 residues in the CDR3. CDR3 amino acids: CSVEGRRNEAFF. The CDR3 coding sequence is TGCAGCGTTGAAGGCAGGCGAAACGAAGCTTTCTTT.

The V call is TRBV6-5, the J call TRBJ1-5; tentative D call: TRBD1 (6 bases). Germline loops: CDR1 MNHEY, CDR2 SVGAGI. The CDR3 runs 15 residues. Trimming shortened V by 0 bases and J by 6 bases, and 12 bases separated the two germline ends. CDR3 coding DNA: TGTGCCAGCAGTTACTCACAGGGAGGGGGTCAGCCCCAGCATTTT. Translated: CASSYSQGGGQPQHF.

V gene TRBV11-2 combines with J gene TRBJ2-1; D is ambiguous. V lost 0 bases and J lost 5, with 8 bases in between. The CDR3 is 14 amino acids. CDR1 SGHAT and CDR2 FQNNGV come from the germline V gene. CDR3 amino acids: CASSLEGRNNEQFF. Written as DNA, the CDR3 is TGTGCCAGCAGCTTAGAGGGCCGAAACAATGAGCAGTTCTTC.

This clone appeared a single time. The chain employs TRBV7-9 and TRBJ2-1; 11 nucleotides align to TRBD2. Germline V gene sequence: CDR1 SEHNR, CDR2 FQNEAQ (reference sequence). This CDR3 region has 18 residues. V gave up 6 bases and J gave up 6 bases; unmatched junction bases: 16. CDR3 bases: TGTGCCAGCAGTAACACAGTAGCGGGAGGGCCGGGAGGCAATGAGCAGTTCTTC. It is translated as CASSNTVAGGPGGNEQFF.

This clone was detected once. CDR3 loop: CASSRGQNPSTDTQYF. In DNA form, the CDR3 reads TGTGCCAGCAGCCGGGGACAGAACCCTAGCACAGATACGCAGTATTTT. The chain links TRBV7-2 to TRBJ2-3, with 7 bases identical to TRBD1. Trimming removed 5 bases from V and 0 bases from J; junction bases left unmatched: 8. This CDR3 spans 16 amino acids. CDR1 is SGHTA and CDR2 is FQGNSA in the germline V gene.

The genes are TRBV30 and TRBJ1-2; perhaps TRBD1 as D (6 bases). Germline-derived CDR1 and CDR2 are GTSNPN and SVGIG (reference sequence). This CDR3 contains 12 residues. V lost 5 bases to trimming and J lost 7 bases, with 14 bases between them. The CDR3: CAWLQGLGGYTF. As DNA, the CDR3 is TGTGCCTGGTTACAGGGCCTTGGTGGCTACACCTTC.

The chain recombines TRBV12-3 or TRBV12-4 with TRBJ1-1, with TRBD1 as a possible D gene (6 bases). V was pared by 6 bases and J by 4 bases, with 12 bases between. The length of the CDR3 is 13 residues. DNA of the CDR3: TGTGCCAGCAGGGTCGACAGGTCCACTGAAGCTTTCTTT. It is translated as CASRVDRSTEAFF.

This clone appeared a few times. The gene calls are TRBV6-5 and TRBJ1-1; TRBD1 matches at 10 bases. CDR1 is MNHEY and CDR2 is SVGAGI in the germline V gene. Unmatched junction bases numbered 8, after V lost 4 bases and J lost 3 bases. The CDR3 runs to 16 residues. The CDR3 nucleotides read TGTGCCAGCAGTTTAGACAGGGGGCGCGGGTACACTGAAGCTTTCTTT. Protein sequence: CASSLDRGRGYTEAFF.

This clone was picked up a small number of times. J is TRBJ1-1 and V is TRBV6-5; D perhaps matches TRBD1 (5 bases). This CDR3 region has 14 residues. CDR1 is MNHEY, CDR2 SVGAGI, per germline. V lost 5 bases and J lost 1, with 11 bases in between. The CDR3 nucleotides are TGTGCCAGCAGTAACGGGGGATCGAACACTGAAGCTTTCTTT. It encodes CASSNGGSNTEAFF.

The CDR3 DNA follows: TGTGCCAGCAGCCAAGGAGACTCGGCAAACAAATTCTTC. Protein sequence: CASSQGDSANKFF. This chain connects TRBV3-1 (or the pseudogene TRBV3-2) to TRBJ2-1; unclear D gene. CDR1 is LGHDT, CDR2 YNNKEL, per germline (reference sequence). Trimming cost V 1 base and J 16 bases, with 17 bases left between them. The CDR3 consists of 13 residues.

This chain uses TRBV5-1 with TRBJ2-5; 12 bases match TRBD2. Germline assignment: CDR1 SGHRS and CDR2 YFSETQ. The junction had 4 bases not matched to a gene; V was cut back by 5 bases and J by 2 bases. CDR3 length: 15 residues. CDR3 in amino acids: CASRLAGGKQETQYF. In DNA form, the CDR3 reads TGCGCCAGCAGACTAGCGGGAGGAAAACAAGAGACCCAGTACTTC.

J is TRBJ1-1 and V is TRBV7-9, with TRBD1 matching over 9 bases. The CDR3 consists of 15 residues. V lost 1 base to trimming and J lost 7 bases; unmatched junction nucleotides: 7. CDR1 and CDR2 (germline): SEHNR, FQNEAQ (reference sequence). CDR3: CASSLGWGQGIEAFF. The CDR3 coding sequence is TGTGCCAGCAGCTTAGGATGGGGACAGGGAATTGAAGCTTTCTTT.

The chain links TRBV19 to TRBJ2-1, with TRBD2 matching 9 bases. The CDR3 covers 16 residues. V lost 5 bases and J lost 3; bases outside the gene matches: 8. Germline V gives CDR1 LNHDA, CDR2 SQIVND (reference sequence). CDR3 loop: CASSEVAGAIYNEQFF. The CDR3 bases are TGTGCCAGTAGTGAGGTAGCGGGAGCCATCTACAATGAGCAGTTCTTC.

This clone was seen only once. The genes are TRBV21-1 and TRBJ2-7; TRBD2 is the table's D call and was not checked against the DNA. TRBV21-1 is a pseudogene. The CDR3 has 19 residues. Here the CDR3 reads CASSKAPVTSGRPSYEQYV. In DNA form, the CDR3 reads TGTGCCAGCAGCAAAGCGCCCGTGACTAGCGGGAGGCCCTCCTACGAGCAGTACGTC.

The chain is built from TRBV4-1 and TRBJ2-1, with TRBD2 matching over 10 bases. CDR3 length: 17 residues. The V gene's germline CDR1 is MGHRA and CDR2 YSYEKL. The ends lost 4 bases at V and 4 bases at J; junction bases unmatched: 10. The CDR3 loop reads CASSPRNSGRGYNEQFF. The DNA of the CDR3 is TGCGCCAGCAGCCCAAGAAACAGCGGGAGGGGTTACAATGAGCAGTTCTTC.

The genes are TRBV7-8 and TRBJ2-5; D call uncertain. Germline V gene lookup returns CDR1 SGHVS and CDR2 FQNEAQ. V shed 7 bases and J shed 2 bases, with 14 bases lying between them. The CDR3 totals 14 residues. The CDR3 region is CASTRERRQETQYF. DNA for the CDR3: TGTGCCAGCACCCGAGAAAGGAGACAAGAGACCCAGTACTTC. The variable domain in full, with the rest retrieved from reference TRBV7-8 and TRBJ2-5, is GAGVSQSPRYKVAKRGQDVALRCDPISGHVSLFWYQQALGQGPEFLTYFQNEAQLDKSGLPSDRFFAERPEGSVSTLKIQRTQQEDSAVYLCASTRERRQETQYFGPGTRLLVL.

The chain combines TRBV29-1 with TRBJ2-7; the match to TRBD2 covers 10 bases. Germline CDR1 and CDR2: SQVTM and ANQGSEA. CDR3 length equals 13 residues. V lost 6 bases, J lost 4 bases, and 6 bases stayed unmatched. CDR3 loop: CSVAGTSAYEQYF. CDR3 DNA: TGCAGCGTCGCAGGGACTAGCGCTTACGAGCAGTACTTC.

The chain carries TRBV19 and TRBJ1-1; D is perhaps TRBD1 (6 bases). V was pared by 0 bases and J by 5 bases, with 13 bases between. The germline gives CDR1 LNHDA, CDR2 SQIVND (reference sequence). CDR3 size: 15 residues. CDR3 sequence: CASSIDQQGRTEAFF. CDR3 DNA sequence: TGTGCCAGTAGTATAGATCAGCAGGGGCGGACTGAAGCTTTCTTT.

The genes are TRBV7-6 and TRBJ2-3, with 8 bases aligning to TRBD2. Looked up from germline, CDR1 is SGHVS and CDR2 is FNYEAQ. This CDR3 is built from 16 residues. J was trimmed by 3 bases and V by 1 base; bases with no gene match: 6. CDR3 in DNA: TGTGCCAGCAGCTTAGTTGGGACTAGGGGGACAGATACGCAGTATTTT. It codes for CASSLVGTRGTDTQYF. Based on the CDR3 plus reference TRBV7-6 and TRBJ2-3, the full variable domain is GAGVSQSPRYKVTKRGQDVALRCDPISGHVSLYWYRQALGQGPEFLTYFNYEAQQDKSGLPNDRFSAERPEGSISTLTIQRTEQRDSAMYRCASSLVGTRGTDTQYFGPGTRLTVL.

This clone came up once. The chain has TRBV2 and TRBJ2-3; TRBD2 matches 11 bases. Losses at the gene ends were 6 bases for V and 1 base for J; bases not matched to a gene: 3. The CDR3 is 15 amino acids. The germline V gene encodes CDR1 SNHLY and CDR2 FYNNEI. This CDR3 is CASRGTSGRTDTQYF. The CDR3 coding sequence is TGTGCCAGCAGGGGGACTAGCGGTCGCACAGATACGCAGTATTTT.